This T cell receptor (beta chain) derives from a study of blood T cells in healthy people across ages (dated by TCRdb to between 2014 and 2017). As for the study more broadly: In model experiments, template switching captured about one uniquely barcoded TCR beta cDNA molecule for every two T cells. Using deep sequencing normalized with unique cDNA molecular identifiers, the study measured how TCR beta repertoire diversity changes with age. The donors were split into four age groups: young (average about 16 years), middle-aged (roughly 42), aged (about 62) and long-lived (roughly 88). Two additional independent replicas of 1 million unique cDNA reads from the same blood draw were analyzed for two donors (one aged 18 to 30 and one aged 80 or older). Overall study results and their limits: Total diversity estimates from one million sequenced T cells were considered lower bounds and underestimates. Conclusive comparison of naive and antigen-experienced compartments was prevented by the profiling of bulk unsorted PBMCs. A strong correlation was found between observed TCR beta diversity and the percentage of naive T cells measured by flow cytometry. Compared with the aged group, the long-lived group had more naive CD4+ T cells, fewer expanded clones and increased TCR diversity, suggesting age selection. Because the CMV infection status of the donors was unknown, age-related changes in expanded clonotypes may potentially have been confounded. Observed TCR beta diversity per million T cells fell roughly linearly with age, and a significant reduction was already apparent by age around 40.

This clonotype was observed a few times. Its antigen remains undetermined. No qualities accompany the bases; no much larger clone lies one base away. Library construction relied on 5' RACE. The reads were generated on an Illumina HiSeq 2500. The second PCR ran for about 6 to 12 cycles and used a J-beta primer mix along with a sample-barcoded 5' primer. A unique molecular identifier was introduced onto each TCR beta cDNA molecule by a template-switch 5' adaptor carrying 12 random nucleotides. At least 2.5 million CDR3-containing paired-end reads were obtained from each sample. All of the RNA was converted into first-strand cDNA using the Mint cDNA synthesis kit, with a TRBC-specific oligonucleotide serving as the primer. All cDNA was treated with uracil-DNA glycosylase and then went through a first 18-cycle PCR with the universal primers M1SS and BC2_uni_R. Under the source paper's analysis protocol: Each sample was normalized by randomly selecting 1 million high-quality reads, each carrying a distinct molecular identifier. Reads with shared molecular identifiers were discarded instead of being binned into consensus sequences. MiTCR, with a Q25 quality threshold and the strictest error-elimination algorithm, was used for CDR3 identification, clonotype clustering and error correction. A nonparametric unseen species model with Euler transformation was used to estimate lower-bound total TCR beta diversity. TCRdb redid the processing of the public reads, applying fastp at Q25 and MiXCR, and retained in-frame beta chains. Merged by CDR3 protein, the rows form single entries marked with the most common genes and DNA. The V and J calls and clone size come from TCRdb's table, not from the authors' own analysis. For this sample the table gives over a million distinct CDR3 sequences, of which approximately 26% were detected only once. The ten largest make up approximately 0.71% of the sample.

The CDR3, cysteine through phenylalanine, is 13 amino acids long. Of all the DNA, just the CDR3 is kept, 39 bases in frame from base 1. Taken from the germline V gene (reference sequence), the CDR1 and CDR2 loops are DFQATT and SNEGSKA. Trimming removed 4 bases from V and 9 bases from J; the gene matches leave 5 bases unexplained. The roughly 37 donors, aged roughly 6 to 95 years, were systemically healthy Caucasian individuals from Russia. Each donor gave approximately 9.3 milliliters of peripheral blood, collected into EDTA-treated Vacutainer tubes. Ficoll-Paque density-gradient centrifugation was used to isolate PBMCs, with at least 7 million obtained per sample. Trizol reagent was used to extract total RNA from PBMCs, with at least 6 micrograms per sample. For every donor, an aliquot of PBMCs went through flow cytometry to measure the percentages of naive CD45RAhigh/CD27high T cells. The same data also went into a second study, on T cells of mothers and their children. Reported in the second study: Nine systemically healthy Caucasian individuals, comprising three mothers and their six children, were included as donors. cDNA synthesis consumed the entire amount of extracted RNA, loaded at approximately 1.5 ug RNA in each 15 ul reaction. Sample barcodes and 2-4 random nucleotides were added via the M1S primer in the second PCR. More than 9 million TCR beta CDR3 reads were obtained from each mother, and some 3.3 million reads were obtained from each child. Thymic selection similarly shapes TCR recombination output in related and unrelated pairs, with minor effect from inherited differences. Normalized repertoire overlap was always slightly but never significantly higher in related than unrelated mother-child pairs. Persistent microchimeric T cell clones were not detected, at a sensitivity of roughly 100 clones per million clonotypes. In the study, deep NGS was used to compare the TCR beta repertoires of mothers and children, and features distinguishing related mother-child pairs from unrelated individuals were sought. On average, the children were about 12 +/- 4 years old, while the mothers were approximately 40 +/- 4 years old. Libraries were sequenced on Illumina HiSeq 2000 with 100+100 nt paired-end reads after adapter ligation with NEBNext reagents. To avoid cross-contamination, the mother libraries and the child libraries were prepared a month apart and sequenced in separate runs. Between 500,000 and 2,000,000 distinct TCR beta clonotypes were identified per donor. Naive TCR beta clonotypes were estimated from low-frequency clonotypes matched to each donor's FACS-determined naive share, without sorting.

The origin of this receptor is a girl aged 2 to 10 in good health. This chain joins TRBV20-1 to TRBJ1-6; TRBD1 fits 8 bases in the junction. The specimen was blood. In nucleotide form, the sequence is TGCAGTGCTATGGACAGGGCTGCTTCACCCCTCCACTTT. Translated, it gives CSAMDRAASPLHF.